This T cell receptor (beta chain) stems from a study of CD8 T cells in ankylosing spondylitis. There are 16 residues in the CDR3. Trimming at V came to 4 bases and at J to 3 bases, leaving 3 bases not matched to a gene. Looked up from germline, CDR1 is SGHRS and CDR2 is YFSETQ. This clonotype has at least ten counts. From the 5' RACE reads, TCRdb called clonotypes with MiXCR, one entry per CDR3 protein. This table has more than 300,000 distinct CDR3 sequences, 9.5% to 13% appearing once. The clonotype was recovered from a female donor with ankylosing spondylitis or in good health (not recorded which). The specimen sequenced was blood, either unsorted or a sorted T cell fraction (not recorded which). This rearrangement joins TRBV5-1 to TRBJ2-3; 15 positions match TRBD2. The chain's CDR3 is CASSGGLAGGTDTQYF. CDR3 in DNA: TGCGCCAGCAGCGGGGGACTAGCGGGGGGAACAGATACGCAGTATTTT.